This T cell receptor beta chain emerged from a study of regulatory T cells in long-lasting Graves disease. Study-level background: Antithyroid drug use was under 3 months in newly diagnosed Graves' patients. Study-wide results and caveats: Persistent disease preferred TRBV28, TRBJ1-2 and TRBJ2-5.

For TCR beta, libraries came from iRepertoire HTBI primers and Arm-PCR of CDR3 regions. TCRdb re-called the multiplex PCR reads through MiXCR, storing one row per CDR3 protein. The sample holds some 320,000 distinct CDR3 sequences, over 15% seen once. Time point described: newly diagnosed GD, antithyroid drugs for less than 3 months. Preparation of the TCR library used RNA extracted from PBMCs. CDR1 is SEHNR and CDR2 is FQNEAQ in the germline V gene (reference sequence). The CDR3 covers 16 residues. As concerns this clonotype: What it binds is not known. A much larger clone sits a single nucleotide away, making a read error possible.

The chain combines TRBV7-9 with TRBJ2-7; TRBD2 aligns across 8 bases. The clonotype comes from a female donor with Graves disease. Sequenced material: peripheral blood mononuclear cells (PBMCs), taken at new diagnosis, from a patient treated with antithyroid drugs. The CDR3 bases are TGTGCCAGCAGCTCCCCGCTAAGCGGGAGAATTGACGAGCATTACTTC. It specifies CASSSPLSGRIDEHYF.